Below are 10 T cell receptor beta chains sequenced from a single sample in a study of OX40 agonist ivuxolimab in advanced cancers. Profiled with immunoSEQ multiplex PCR; TCRdb holds only in-frame clones, not every one. The table lists 65,000 to 80,000 clones, roughly 85% of them singletons. The sequencing used CD4+ or CD8+ T cells sorted from blood, collected in a trial of the OX40 agonist ivuxolimab. Source of these receptors: an adult with an advanced solid tumor such as melanoma, head and neck, liver or kidney cancer.

The chain links TRBV5-1 to TRBJ2-2, with D possibly called TRBD1 or TRBD2 (6 bases each). The CDR3 has 15 amino acids. Germline CDR1 and CDR2: SGHRS and YFSETQ. The ends were cut back, 5 bases at V and 0 bases at J, with 11 bases in the middle. The CDR3: CASRSRGANTGELFF. In DNA, the CDR3 is TGCGCCAGCAGGAGTAGGGGGGCGAACACCGGGGAGCTGTTTTTT. Using reference TRBV5-1 and TRBJ2-2 for the parts outside the CDR3, the full variable domain is KAGVTQTPRYLIKTRGQQVTLSCSPISGHRSVSWYQQTPGQGLQFLFEYFSETQRNKGNFPGRFSGRQFSNSRSEMNVSTLELGDSALYLCASRSRGANTGELFFGEGSRLTVL.

A remark on this clone: This same CDR3 is encoded by further DNA sequences in the sample. The V and J genes are TRBV28 and TRBJ1-5, with 10 bases identical to TRBD1. Germline CDR1 and CDR2: MDHEN and SYDVKM. Losses at the gene ends were 3 bases for V and 3 bases for J; bases not matched to a gene: 5. This CDR3 contains 16 residues. The CDR3 sequence is CASSFGTGAYNQPQHF. CDR3 nucleotides: TGTGCCAGCAGTTTCGGGACAGGGGCCTACAATCAGCCCCAGCATTTT.

This rearrangement joins TRBV7-9 to TRBJ1-4; tentatively, D is TRBD1 (5 bases). CDR3 length: 14 amino acids. CDR1 and CDR2 from the germline V gene are SEHNR and FQNEAQ (reference sequence). Trimming took off 2 bases at V and 8 bases at J, with 12 bases between the two ends. The CDR3 sequence is CASSLPGVGEKLFF. CDR3 bases: TGTGCCAGCAGCTTACCGGGGGTTGGAGAAAAACTGTTTTTT.

The V gene is TRBV6-6, the J gene TRBJ1-1; D is uncertain. The CDR3 consists of 14 residues. Germline V gene lookup returns CDR1 MNHNY and CDR2 SVGAGI (reference sequence). Trimming removed 5 bases at V and 5 bases at J, with 15 bases between. Here the CDR3 DNA reads TGTGCCAGCAGTGTACAGCGGGCGGGGACTGAAGCTTTCTTT. Residues: CASSVQRAGTEAFF.

This sequence joins TRBV11-2 and TRBJ2-4; the D gene is possibly TRBD1 (5 bases). CDR1 SGHAT and CDR2 FQNNGV come from the germline V gene. The CDR3 consists of 16 residues. The ends were cut back, 1 base at V and 4 bases at J, with 14 bases in the middle. This CDR3 reads CASSLVSRQQKNIQYF. The CDR3 DNA follows: TGTGCCAGCAGCTTAGTCAGTAGACAGCAAAAAAACATTCAGTACTTC. Complete variable domain (other parts from reference TRBV11-2 and TRBJ2-4): EAGVAQSPRYKIIEKRQSVAFWCNPISGHATLYWYQQILGQGPKLLIQFQNNGVVDDSQLPKDRFSAERLKGVDSTLKIQPAKLEDSAVYLCASSLVSRQQKNIQYFGAGTRLSVL.

This clone was counted once. The chain recombines TRBV5-1 with TRBJ2-3, with D perhaps matching TRBD1 (6 bases). Trimming cost V 6 bases and J 1 base, with 15 bases left between them. Germline CDR1 is SGHRS and CDR2 is YFSETQ. The CDR3 covers 15 residues. CDR3 sequence reads: CASNTLDSRTDTQYF. DNA for the CDR3: TGCGCCAGCAACACCCTGGACAGCCGCACAGATACGCAGTATTTT.

This clone was seen a handful of times. CDR3 nucleotide sequence: TGTGCCTGGAGTATGGTAGGGAGCAACGAGCAGTACTTC. This sequence encodes CAWSMVGSNEQYF. The chain links TRBV30 to TRBJ2-7; D perhaps matches TRBD2 (5 bases). This CDR3 spans 13 amino acids. The germline gives CDR1 GTSNPN, CDR2 SVGIG (reference sequence). Deletions cut 2 bases from V and 5 bases from J, with 13 bases between.

V and J are TRBV11-2 and TRBJ2-7; 7 bases match TRBD1. V was pared by 1 base and J by 3 bases, with 3 bases of the junction left unmatched. The CDR3 sequence is 14 residues long. CDR1 and CDR2 (germline): SGHAT, FQNNGV. CDR3 bases: TGTGCCAGCAGCTTAGTAGGGGGCAGCTACGAGCAGTACTTC. Translating gives CASSLVGGSYEQYF. The variable domain in full, with the rest retrieved from reference TRBV11-2 and TRBJ2-7, is EAGVAQSPRYKIIEKRQSVAFWCNPISGHATLYWYQQILGQGPKLLIQFQNNGVVDDSQLPKDRFSAERLKGVDSTLKIQPAKLEDSAVYLCASSLVGGSYEQYFGPGTRLTVT.

CDR3 residues: CASRKTGTNYGYTF. The CDR3 region has the DNA TGTGCCAGCAGAAAGACAGGGACGAACTATGGCTACACCTTC. V is TRBV28 and J is TRBJ1-2; 7 bases map to TRBD1. This CDR3 comprises 14 residues. With V trimmed by 6 bases and J by 2 bases, 6 bases remained unmatched. Germline loops: CDR1 MDHEN, CDR2 SYDVKM.

The chain has TRBV5-5 and TRBJ1-4, with D possibly TRBD1 on 5 matching bases. V gave up 4 bases and J gave up 3 bases, with 13 bases separating them. Germline lookup yields CDR1 SGHKS and CDR2 YYEKEE (reference sequence). The CDR3 has 15 residues. CDR3 residues: CASSRTGTSNEKLFF. As DNA, the CDR3 is TGTGCCAGCAGCCGCACCGGGACCTCTAATGAAAAACTGTTTTTT.